Listed below are T cell receptor beta chains from one sample, sequenced in a study of post-analysis software for immune sequencing data. TCRdb ran MiXCR on the PCR reads and lists one entry per CDR3 protein. The data hold 600,000 to 700,000 distinct CDR3 sequences, with around 60% observed a single time. The specimen sequenced was blood. These receptors were collected from a girl aged 2 to 10 with multiple sclerosis. CDR3s leave out the opening cysteine and the closing phenylalanine or tryptophan. Size is stated for part of the rows, as once, few or many counts, or as a class when the clone is expanded.

j_call: TRBJ2-1
clone_size: -
v_call: TRBV4-2
cdr3_aa: ASSQAEEGWGEQF

j_call: TRBJ2-1
clone_size: few
v_call: TRBV10-3
cdr3_aa: ATGTGGEQF

j_call: TRBJ2-3
clone_size: few
v_call: TRBV6-4
cdr3_aa: ASSVSGDTQY

j_call: TRBJ1-2
clone_size: -
v_call: TRBV7-2
cdr3_aa: ASSPGQSYYGYT

j_call: TRBJ2-3
clone_size: -
v_call: TRBV6-5
cdr3_aa: ASSRTSGRNTQY

j_call: TRBJ1-5
clone_size: -
v_call: TRBV6-1
cdr3_aa: PGKGNQPQH

j_call: TRBJ2-1
clone_size: many
v_call: TRBV12-3/TRBV12-4
cdr3_aa: ASSLLVEEQF

j_call: -
clone_size: -
v_call: TRBV10-1
cdr3_aa: ASSESTATYEQY

j_call: TRBJ1-5
clone_size: -
v_call: TRBV29-1
cdr3_aa: SVTNGNQPQH

j_call: TRBJ2-1
clone_size: -
v_call: TRBV13
cdr3_aa: ASSVGGLRPNEQF

j_call: TRBJ1-2
clone_size: -
v_call: TRBV6-5
cdr3_aa: ASRTDSGQGLWGYT

j_call: TRBJ1-2
clone_size: few
v_call: TRBV6-6
cdr3_aa: ASSPSDGYT

j_call: TRBJ2-1
clone_size: -
v_call: TRBV14
cdr3_aa: ASSQDLGPNQQF

j_call: TRBJ2-3
clone_size: -
v_call: TRBV29-1
cdr3_aa: SASRGPDTQY

j_call: TRBJ1-2
clone_size: few
v_call: TRBV10-3
cdr3_aa: AIRSTGDYGYT

j_call: TRBJ2-1
clone_size: few
v_call: TRBV7-2
cdr3_aa: ASSLDLVAGAHNGQF

j_call: TRBJ2-5
clone_size: few
v_call: TRBV5-1
cdr3_aa: ASSPEGDRGRNQY

j_call: TRBJ2-1
clone_size: -
v_call: TRBV10-3
cdr3_aa: AISDRLAGVYNEQF

j_call: TRBJ2-3
clone_size: few
v_call: TRBV29-1
cdr3_aa: SHAKGRETDTQY

j_call: TRBJ2-7
clone_size: -
v_call: TRBV10-3
cdr3_aa: AISPQESYEQY

j_call: TRBJ2-2
clone_size: -
v_call: TRBV2
cdr3_aa: ASSVGTGYTGELF

j_call: TRBJ2-3
clone_size: few
v_call: TRBV6-5
cdr3_aa: ASSYTGSTDTQY

j_call: TRBJ1-2
clone_size: -
v_call: TRBV29-1
cdr3_aa: SVEYQAPEYGYT

j_call: TRBJ1-2
clone_size: few
v_call: TRBV3-1
cdr3_aa: ASSQEDRDPGYT

j_call: TRBJ2-7
clone_size: -
v_call: TRBV29-1
cdr3_aa: SAVTPDAYEQY

j_call: TRBJ2-1
clone_size: few
v_call: TRBV4-3
cdr3_aa: ASSQTNEQF

j_call: TRBJ2-1
clone_size: few
v_call: TRBV29-1
cdr3_aa: SVGRRLADNEQF

j_call: TRBJ2-1
clone_size: once
v_call: TRBV11-2
cdr3_aa: ASSLDGGLSHEPF

j_call: -
clone_size: -
v_call: TRBV20-1
cdr3_aa: SARDSSSGRAVVPYEQY

j_call: TRBJ1-6
clone_size: -
v_call: TRBV5-6
cdr3_aa: ASSPDPSSYNSPLH

j_call: TRBJ2-1
clone_size: -
v_call: TRBV10-3
cdr3_aa: AISYLTSGEHEQF